The T cell receptor (beta chain) under discussion was sequenced for a study of naive and memory T cell subsets. Cells stained for CD3, CD4, CD8, CD45RA, CD27 and viability were sorted into four CD45RA/CD27 subsets. The beta constant-region primer was an equimolar mix of two oligonucleotides covering TRBC1 and TRBC2. Ligation attached a single-stranded oligonucleotide with a 12-nucleotide UMI and the SP2 primer to the cDNA 3' end. TCRdb analysed the UMI-ligation and nested PCR reads with MiXCR anew, one entry per CDR3 protein. The sample holds some 87,000 distinct CDR3 sequences; 7% to 8% are singletons and the top ten take over 1.5%. Many counts were recorded for this clonotype. Deletions cut 3 bases from V and 4 bases from J, with 12 bases between. The CDR3 consists of 14 residues.

The TCR originated in a human donor in good health. Sample: central memory CD4+ T cells from blood. The chain has TRBV12-3 or TRBV12-4 and TRBJ2-5, with D tentatively TRBD2 (7 bases). In DNA, the CDR3 is TGTGCCAGCAGTTTTGGGGGGGCGCGAGAGACCCAGTACTTC. It codes for CASSFGGARETQYF.